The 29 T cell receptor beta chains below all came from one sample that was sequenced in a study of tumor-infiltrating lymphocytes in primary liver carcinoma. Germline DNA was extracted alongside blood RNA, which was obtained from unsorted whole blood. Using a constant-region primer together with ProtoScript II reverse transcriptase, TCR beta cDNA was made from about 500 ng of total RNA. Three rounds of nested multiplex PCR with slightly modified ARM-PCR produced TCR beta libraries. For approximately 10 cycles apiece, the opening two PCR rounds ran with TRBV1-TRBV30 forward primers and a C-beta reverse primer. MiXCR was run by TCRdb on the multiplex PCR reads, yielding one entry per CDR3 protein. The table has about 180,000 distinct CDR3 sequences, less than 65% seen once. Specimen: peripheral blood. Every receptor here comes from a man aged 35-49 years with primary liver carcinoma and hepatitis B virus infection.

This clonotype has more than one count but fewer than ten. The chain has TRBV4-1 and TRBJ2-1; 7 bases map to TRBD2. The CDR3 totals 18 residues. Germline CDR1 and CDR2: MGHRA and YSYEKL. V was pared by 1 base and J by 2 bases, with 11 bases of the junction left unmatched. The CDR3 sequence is CASSQGEVASGTYNEQFF. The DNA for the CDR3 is TGCGCCAGCAGCCAAGGGGAGGTGGCTAGCGGAACCTACAATGAGCAGTTCTTC.

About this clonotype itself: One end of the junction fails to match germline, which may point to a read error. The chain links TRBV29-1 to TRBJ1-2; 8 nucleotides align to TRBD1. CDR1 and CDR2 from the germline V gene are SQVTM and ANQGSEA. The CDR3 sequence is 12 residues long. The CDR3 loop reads CCVDDRGRGYTF. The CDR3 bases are TGCTGCGTCGACGACAGGGGCCGGGGCTACACCTTC.

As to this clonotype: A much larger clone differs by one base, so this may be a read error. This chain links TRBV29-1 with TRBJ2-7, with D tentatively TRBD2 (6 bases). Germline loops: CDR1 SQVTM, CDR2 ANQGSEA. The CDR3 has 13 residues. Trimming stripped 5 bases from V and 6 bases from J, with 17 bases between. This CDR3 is CSVRESGVCEQYF. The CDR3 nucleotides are TGCAGCGTTAGGGAGTCGGGAGTCTGCGAGCAGTACTTC.

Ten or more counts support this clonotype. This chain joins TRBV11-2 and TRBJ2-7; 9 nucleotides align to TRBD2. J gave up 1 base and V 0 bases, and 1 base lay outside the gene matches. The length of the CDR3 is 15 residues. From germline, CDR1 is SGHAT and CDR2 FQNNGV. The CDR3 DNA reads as TGTGCCAGCAGCTTAGAGGGACTAGCATCCTACGAGCAGTACTTC. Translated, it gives CASSLEGLASYEQYF.

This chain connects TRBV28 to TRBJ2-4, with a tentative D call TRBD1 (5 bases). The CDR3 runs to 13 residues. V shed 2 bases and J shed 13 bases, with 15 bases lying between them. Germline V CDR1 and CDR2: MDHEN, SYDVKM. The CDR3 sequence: CASSLGAEGPQYF. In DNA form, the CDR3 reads TGTGCCAGCAGTTTAGGGGCCGAAGGACCGCAGTACTTC.

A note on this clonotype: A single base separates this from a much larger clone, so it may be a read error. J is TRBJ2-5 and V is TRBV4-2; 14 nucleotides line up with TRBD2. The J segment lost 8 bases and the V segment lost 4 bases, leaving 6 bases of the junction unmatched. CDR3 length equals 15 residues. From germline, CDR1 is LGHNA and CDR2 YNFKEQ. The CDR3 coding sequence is TGTGCCAGCAGCCGACTAGCGGGAGGGCCCGATACCCAGTACTTC. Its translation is CASSRLAGGPDTQYF.

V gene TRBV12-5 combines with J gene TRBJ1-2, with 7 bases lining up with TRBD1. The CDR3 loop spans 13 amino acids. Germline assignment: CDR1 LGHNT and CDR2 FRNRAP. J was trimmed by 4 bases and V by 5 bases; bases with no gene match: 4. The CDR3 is CASGQTGSYGYTF. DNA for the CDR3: TGTGCTAGTGGTCAGACAGGGAGCTATGGCTACACCTTC.

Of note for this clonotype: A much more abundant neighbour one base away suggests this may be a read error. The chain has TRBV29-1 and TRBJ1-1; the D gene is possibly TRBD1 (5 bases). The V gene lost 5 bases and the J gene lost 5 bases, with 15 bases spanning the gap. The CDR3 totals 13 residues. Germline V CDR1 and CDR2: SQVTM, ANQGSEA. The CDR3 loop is CSVSEGIQTEAFF. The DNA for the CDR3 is TGCAGCGTTTCTGAGGGGATCCAAACTGAAGCTTTCTTT.

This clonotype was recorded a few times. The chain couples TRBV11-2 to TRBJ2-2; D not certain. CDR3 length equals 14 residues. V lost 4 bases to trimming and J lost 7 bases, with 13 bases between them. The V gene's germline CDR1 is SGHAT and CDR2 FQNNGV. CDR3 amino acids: CASSSIPSVGELFF. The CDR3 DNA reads TGTGCCAGCAGCTCAATTCCCAGTGTCGGGGAGCTGTTTTTT.

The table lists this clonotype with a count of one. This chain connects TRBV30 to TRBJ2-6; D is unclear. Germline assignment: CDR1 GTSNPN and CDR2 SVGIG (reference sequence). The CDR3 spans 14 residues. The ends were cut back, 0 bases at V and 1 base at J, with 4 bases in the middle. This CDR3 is CAWSVRSGANVLTF. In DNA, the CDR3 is TGTGCCTGGAGTGTTAGATCTGGGGCCAACGTCCTGACTTTC.

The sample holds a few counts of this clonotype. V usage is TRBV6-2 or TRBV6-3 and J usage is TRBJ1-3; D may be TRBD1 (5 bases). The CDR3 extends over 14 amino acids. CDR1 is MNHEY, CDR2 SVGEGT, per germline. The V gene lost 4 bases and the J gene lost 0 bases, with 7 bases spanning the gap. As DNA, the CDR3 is TGTGCCAGCAGTTGGGGCAGCTCTGGAAACACCATATATTTT. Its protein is CASSWGSSGNTIYF.

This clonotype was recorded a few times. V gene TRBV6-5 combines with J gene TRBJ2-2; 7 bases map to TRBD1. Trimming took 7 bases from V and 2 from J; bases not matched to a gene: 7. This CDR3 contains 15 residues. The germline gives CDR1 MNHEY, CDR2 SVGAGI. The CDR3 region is CASKRDSLNTGELFF. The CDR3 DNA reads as TGTGCCAGCAAAAGGGACAGCCTAAACACCGGGGAGCTGTTTTTT.

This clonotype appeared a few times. CDR3 region: CASSWAGVGTGELFF. In DNA, the CDR3 is TGTGCCAGCAGTTGGGCGGGAGTCGGAACCGGGGAGCTGTTTTTT. The chain links TRBV6-5 to TRBJ2-2, with TRBD2 matching over 7 bases. Germline V lookup: CDR1 MNHEY, CDR2 SVGAGI. Trimming removed 4 bases from V and 5 bases from J; junction bases left unmatched: 7. The CDR3 contains 15 residues.

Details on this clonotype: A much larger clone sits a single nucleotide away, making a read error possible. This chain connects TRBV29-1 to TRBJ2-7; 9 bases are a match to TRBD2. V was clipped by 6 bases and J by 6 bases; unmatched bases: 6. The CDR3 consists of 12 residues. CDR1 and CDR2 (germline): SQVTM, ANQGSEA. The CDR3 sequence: CSVVAGETEQYF. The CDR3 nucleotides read TGCAGCGTCGTAGCGGGAGAGACCGAGCAGTACTTC.

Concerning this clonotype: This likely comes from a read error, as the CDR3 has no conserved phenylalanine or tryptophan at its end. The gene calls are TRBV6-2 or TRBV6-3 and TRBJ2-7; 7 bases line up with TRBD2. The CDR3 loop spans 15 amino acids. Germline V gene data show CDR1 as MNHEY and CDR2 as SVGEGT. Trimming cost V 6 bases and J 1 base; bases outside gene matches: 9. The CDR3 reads CASSDTSANSYEQYS. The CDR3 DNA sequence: TGTGCCAGCAGCGACACTAGCGCAAATTCCTACGAGCAGTACTCC.

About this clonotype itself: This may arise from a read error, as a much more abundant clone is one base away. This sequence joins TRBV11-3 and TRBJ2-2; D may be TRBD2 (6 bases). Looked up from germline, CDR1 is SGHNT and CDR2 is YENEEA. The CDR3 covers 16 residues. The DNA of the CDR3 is TGTACCAGCAGCCGATTCACGGGGGTCGCCCCCGGGGAGCTGTTTTTT. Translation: CTSSRFTGVAPGELFF.

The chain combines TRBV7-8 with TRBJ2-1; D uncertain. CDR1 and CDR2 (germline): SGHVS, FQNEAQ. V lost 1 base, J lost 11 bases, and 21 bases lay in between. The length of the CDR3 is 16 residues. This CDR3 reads CASSLVAGGYGNKQFF. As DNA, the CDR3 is TGTGCCAGCAGCTTAGTTGCTGGTGGGTACGGAAATAAGCAGTTCTTC. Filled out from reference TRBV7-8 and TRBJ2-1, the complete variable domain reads GAGVSQSPRYKVAKRGQDVALRCDPISGHVSLFWYQQALGQGPEFLTYFQNEAQLDKSGLPSDRFFAERPEGSVSTLKIQRTQQEDSAVYLCASSLVAGGYGNKQFFGPGTRLTVL.

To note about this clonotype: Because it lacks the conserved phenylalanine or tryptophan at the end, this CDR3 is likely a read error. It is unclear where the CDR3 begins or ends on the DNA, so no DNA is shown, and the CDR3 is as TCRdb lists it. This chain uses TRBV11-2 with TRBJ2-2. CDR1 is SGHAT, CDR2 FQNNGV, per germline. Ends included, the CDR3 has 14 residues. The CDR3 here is CASGESGNTGELFL.

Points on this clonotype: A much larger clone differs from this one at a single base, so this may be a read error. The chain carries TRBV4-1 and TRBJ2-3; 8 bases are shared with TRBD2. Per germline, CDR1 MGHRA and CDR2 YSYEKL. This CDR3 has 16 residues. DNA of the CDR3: TGTGCCAGCAGCCAAGAAGCGGGAGTAAATGCAGATACGCAGTATTTT. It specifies CASSQEAGVNADTQYF.

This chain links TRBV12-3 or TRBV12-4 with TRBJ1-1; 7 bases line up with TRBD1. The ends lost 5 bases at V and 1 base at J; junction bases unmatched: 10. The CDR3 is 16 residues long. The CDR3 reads CASSTGQEPRNTEAFF. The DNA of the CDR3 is TGTGCCAGCAGTACCGGACAGGAACCTCGGAACACTGAAGCTTTCTTT.

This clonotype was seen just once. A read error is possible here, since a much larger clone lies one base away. The CDR3 DNA follows: TGTGCCGGCAGCCAAGGTCTCGGGGGGTCGGGAGAGACCCAGTACTTC. This sequence encodes CAGSQGLGGSGETQYF. The genes are TRBV4-2 and TRBJ2-5, with 7 bases fitting TRBD2. The CDR3 is made up of 16 amino acids. CDR1 and CDR2 (germline): LGHNA, YNFKEQ.

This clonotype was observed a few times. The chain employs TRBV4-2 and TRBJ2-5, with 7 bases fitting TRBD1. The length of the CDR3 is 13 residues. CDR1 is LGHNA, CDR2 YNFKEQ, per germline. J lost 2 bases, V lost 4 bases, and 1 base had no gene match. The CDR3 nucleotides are TGTGCCAGCAGCCCACAGGGGCAAGAGACCCAGTACTTC. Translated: CASSPQGQETQYF.

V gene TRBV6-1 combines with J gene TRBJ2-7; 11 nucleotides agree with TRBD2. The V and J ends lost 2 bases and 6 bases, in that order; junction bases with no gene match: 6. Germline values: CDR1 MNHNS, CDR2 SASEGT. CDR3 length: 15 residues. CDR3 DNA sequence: TGTGCCAGCAGTGAACGACCCCTAGCGGGAGGCGAGCAGTACTTC. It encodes CASSERPLAGGEQYF.

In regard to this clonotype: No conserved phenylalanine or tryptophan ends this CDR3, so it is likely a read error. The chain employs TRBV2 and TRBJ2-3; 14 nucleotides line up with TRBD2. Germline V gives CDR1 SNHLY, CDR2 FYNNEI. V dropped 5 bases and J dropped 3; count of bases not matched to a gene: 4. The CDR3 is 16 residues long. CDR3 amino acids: CASSIGLAGGTDTQYI. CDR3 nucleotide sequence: TGTGCCAGCAGTATTGGACTAGCGGGAGGTACAGATACGCAGTATATT.

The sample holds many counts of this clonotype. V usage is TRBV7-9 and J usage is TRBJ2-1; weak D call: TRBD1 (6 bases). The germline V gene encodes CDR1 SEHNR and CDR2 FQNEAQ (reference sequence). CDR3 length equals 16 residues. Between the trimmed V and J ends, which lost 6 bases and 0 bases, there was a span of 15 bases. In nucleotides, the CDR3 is TGTGCCAGCAGGTCAAGGACAGTAAGCTCCTACAATGAGCAGTTCTTC. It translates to CASRSRTVSSYNEQFF.

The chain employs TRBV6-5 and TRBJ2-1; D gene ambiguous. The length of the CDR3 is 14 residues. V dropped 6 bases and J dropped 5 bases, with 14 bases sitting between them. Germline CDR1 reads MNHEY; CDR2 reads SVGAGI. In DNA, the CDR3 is TGTGCCAGCAGCCTCTCCCTAGGGCACAATGAGCAGTTCTTC. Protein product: CASSLSLGHNEQFF.

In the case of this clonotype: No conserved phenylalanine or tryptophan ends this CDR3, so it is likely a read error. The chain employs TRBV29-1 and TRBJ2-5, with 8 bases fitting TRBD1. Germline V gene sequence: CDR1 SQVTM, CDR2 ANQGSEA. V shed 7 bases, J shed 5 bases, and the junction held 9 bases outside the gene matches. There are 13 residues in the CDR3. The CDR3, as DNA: TGCAGCGGTGGACAGGGCAGGCGGGAGACCCAGTACCTC. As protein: CSGGQGRRETQYL.

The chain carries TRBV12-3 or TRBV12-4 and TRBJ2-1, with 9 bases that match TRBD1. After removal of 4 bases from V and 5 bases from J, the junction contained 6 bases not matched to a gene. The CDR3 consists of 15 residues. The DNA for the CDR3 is TGTGCCAGCAGTTCGGACAGGGGACACAACAATGAGCAGTTCTTC. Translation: CASSSDRGHNNEQFF.

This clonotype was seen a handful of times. The DNA for the CDR3 is TGCAGCGGCGAGGTCGGAGAGACCCAGTACTTC. Translating gives CSGEVGETQYF. The chain uses TRBV29-1 and TRBJ2-5, with no clear D. The CDR3 has 11 residues. V shed 7 bases and J shed 4 bases, with 10 bases lying between them. Per germline, CDR1 SQVTM and CDR2 ANQGSEA.